These T cell receptor beta chains were read from a single sample in a study of blood T cell repertoires in COVID-19. Sequencing used immunoSEQ multiplex PCR; TCRdb keeps in-frame clones, though not all of them. The profile shows around 250,000 clones, 70% to 90% of them singletons. Sequencing was carried out using peripheral blood. Every receptor here comes from a young man who had recovered from COVID-19. CDR3s include the opening cysteine and the closing phenylalanine or tryptophan. D genes are given only for firm matches. Part of the rows lack a size; the others show once, few, many or a class for expanded clones.

>TRBJ2-2|TRBV9|-|-
CASSVRLGELFF
TGTGCCAGCAGCGTAAGACTTGGGGAGCTGTTTTTT
>TRBJ2-2|TRBV5-1|-|-
CASSKQGFANTGELFF
TGCGCCAGCAGCAAACAGGGTTTCGCGAACACCGGGGAGCTGTTTTTT
>TRBJ2-7|TRBV2|-|-
CASSEVGSSYEQYF
TGTGCCAGCAGTGAAGTGGGGAGCTCCTACGAGCAGTACTTC
>TRBJ1-3|TRBV9|-|-
CASSVATGEAGNTIYF
TGTGCCAGCAGCGTAGCTACGGGTGAAGCTGGAAACACCATATATTTT
>TRBJ1-2|TRBV5-5|-|-
CASSLGVRVTDNYGYTF
TGTGCCAGCAGCTTGGGTGTCAGGGTGACAGATAACTATGGCTACACCTTC
>TRBJ1-1|TRBV5-1|-|once
CASSLPWGGGAEAFF
TGCGCCAGCAGCTTGCCATGGGGAGGAGGGGCTGAAGCTTTCTTT
>TRBJ2-3|TRBV5-5|TRBD2|-
CASTDATSGGPDTQYF
TGTGCCAGCACCGACGCAACTAGCGGGGGACCAGATACGCAGTATTTT
>TRBJ2-7|TRBV7-7|TRBD1|once
CASSLAPGQGNEQYF
TGTGCCAGCAGCTTAGCTCCGGGACAGGGAAACGAGCAGTACTTC
>TRBJ2-5|TRBV2|-|once
CASSLDLAGRTQYF
TGTGCCAGCAGCCTCGATCTAGCCGGTAGGACCCAGTACTTC
>TRBJ2-7|TRBV10-3|TRBD1|-
CAMGTGLDYEQYF
TGTGCCATGGGGACAGGGCTAGACTACGAGCAGTACTTC
>TRBJ1-2|TRBV6-6|TRBD1|-
CASSLQGSDGYTF
TGTGCCAGCAGTCTACAGGGGTCTGATGGCTACACCTTC
>TRBJ2-7|TRBV5-6|-|-
CASSLVSFPEQYF
TGTGCCAGCAGCTTGGTTTCATTCCCCGAGCAGTACTTC
>TRBJ2-2|TRBV6-5|-|-
CASKPGLAYTGELFF
TGTGCCAGCAAGCCGGGACTCGCATACACCGGGGAGCTGTTTTTT
>TRBJ1-1|TRBV19|-|-
CATRQSYTEAFF
TGTGCCACAAGACAGAGTTACACTGAAGCTTTCTTT
>TRBJ1-2|TRBV6-5|TRBD1|-
CASSSRDRVKGYTF
TGTGCCAGCAGTTCCCGGGACAGGGTTAAAGGCTACACCTTC
>TRBJ2-3|TRBV6-6|TRBD2|-
CASSLSGDSTDTQYF
TGTGCCAGCAGTCTTAGCGGGGATAGCACAGATACGCAGTATTTT
>TRBJ2-3|TRBV6-5|-|-
CASRQGTDTQYF
TGTGCCAGCAGGCAGGGCACAGATACGCAGTATTTT
>TRBJ1-6|TRBV18|TRBD1|-
CASSRGQGAPVGYNSPLHF
TGTGCCAGCTCGCGGGGACAGGGAGCTCCCGTGGGATATAATTCACCCCTCCACTTT
>TRBJ2-5|TRBV6-2/TRBV6-3|TRBD1|-
CASSPRTGRETQYF
TGTGCCAGCAGCCCCCGGACAGGGCGAGAGACCCAGTACTTC
>TRBJ1-1|TRBV7-9|-|-
CASSFSGPTDDNTEAFF
TGTGCCAGCAGCTTTAGCGGGCCCACCGACGATAACACTGAAGCTTTCTTT
>TRBJ2-7|TRBV11-2|-|-
CASSLAWSGNEQYF
TGTGCCAGCAGCTTAGCATGGTCAGGGAACGAGCAGTACTTC
>TRBJ2-1|TRBV10-1|-|-
CASSELVRGNHNEQFF
TGCGCCAGCAGTGAGTTGGTCAGGGGCAACCACAATGAGCAGTTCTTC
>TRBJ1-2|TRBV12-3/TRBV12-4|-|-
CASSLIGEGGYTF
TGTGCCAGCAGTTTAATAGGGGAGGGTGGCTACACCTTC
>TRBJ2-7|TRBV3-1/TRBV3-2|TRBD1|-
CASSQGTGGYEQYF
TGTGCCAGCAGCCAAGGGACAGGGGGCTACGAGCAGTACTTC
>TRBJ2-5|TRBV7-9|-|-
CASSDSPEETQYF
TGTGCCAGCAGCGACAGCCCTGAAGAGACCCAGTACTTC
>TRBJ2-5|TRBV6-5|-|-
CASSNSVGETQYF
TGTGCCAGCAGTAATTCGGTCGGGGAGACCCAGTACTTC
>TRBJ1-6|TRBV6-5|-|-
CASSYSEGTIGSPLHF
TGTGCCAGCAGTTACTCTGAGGGCACTATAGGTTCACCCCTCCACTTT
>TRBJ1-2|TRBV5-1|-|once
CASSSQGNYGYTF
TGCGCCAGCAGCTCCCAGGGGAACTATGGCTACACCTTC
>TRBJ1-2|TRBV24-1|-|-
CATSDSGGLYGYTF
TGTGCCACCAGTGATTCGGGGGGTCTCTATGGCTACACCTTC
>TRBJ2-2|TRBV5-1|-|-
CASSLREANTGELFF
TGCGCCAGCAGTCTCAGGGAGGCAAACACCGGGGAGCTGTTTTTT
>TRBJ2-7|TRBV11-3|TRBD1|few
CASSLEGQSYEQYF
TGTGCCAGCAGCTTAGAGGGACAGAGTTACGAGCAGTACTTC
>TRBJ1-3|TRBV4-1|-|-
CASSQDENGNTIYF
TGCGCCAGCAGCCAAGACGAGAACGGAAACACCATATATTTT
>TRBJ2-1|TRBV30|-|-
CAWGYNNEQFF
TGTGCCTGGGGGTATAACAATGAGCAGTTCTTC
>TRBJ1-4|TRBV29-1|TRBD1|-
CSVEQGVAEEKLFF
TGCAGCGTAGAACAGGGGGTAGCGGAGGAAAAACTGTTTTTT
>TRBJ2-6|TRBV3-1/TRBV3-2|-|-
CASSRGTVHSGANVLTF
TGTGCCAGCAGCCGCGGGACAGTTCACTCTGGGGCCAACGTCCTGACTTTC
>TRBJ2-2|TRBV6-5|TRBD1|-
CASTGTATNTGELFF
TGTGCCAGCACGGGGACAGCGACGAACACCGGGGAGCTGTTTTTT
>TRBJ2-4|TRBV7-2|-|-
CASSLSHFSAKNIQYF
TGTGCCAGCAGCTTATCGCACTTTTCAGCCAAAAACATTCAGTACTTC
>TRBJ2-1|TRBV5-6|TRBD2|-
CASSPGLAGDREQFF
TGTGCCAGCAGCCCGGGACTAGCGGGGGACAGGGAGCAGTTCTTC
>TRBJ1-2|TRBV5-1|-|-
CASSLERGWDYGYTF
TGCGCCAGCAGCTTGGAAAGGGGATGGGACTATGGCTACACCTTC
>TRBJ2-1|TRBV3-1/TRBV3-2|TRBD2|once
CASSQGPSGVYNEQFF
TGTGCCAGCAGCCAAGGGCCTAGCGGGGTTTACAATGAGCAGTTCTTC
>TRBJ2-2|TRBV7-2|TRBD1|-
CASTRDRGLTGELFF
TGTGCCAGCACCCGGGACAGGGGACTCACCGGGGAGCTGTTTTTT
>TRBJ2-2|TRBV10-1|TRBD1|-
CASSELAGGSTGELFF
TGCGCCAGCAGTGAGTTGGCAGGGGGTAGCACCGGGGAGCTGTTTTTT
>TRBJ2-1|TRBV3-1/TRBV3-2|-|-
CASSQVPTGKSYNEQFF
TGTGCCAGCAGCCAAGTTCCCACAGGGAAATCCTACAATGAGCAGTTCTTC
>TRBJ2-7|TRBV29-1|-|-
CSVEDRGDIAGNEQYF
TGCAGCGTTGAAGATCGGGGTGATATCGCAGGAAACGAGCAGTACTTC
>TRBJ1-1|TRBV24-1|-|-
CATARMLPTVPLMNTEAFF
TGTGCCACCGCCCGGATGCTACCGACAGTCCCGCTCATGAACACTGAAGCTTTCTTT
>TRBJ2-7|TRBV5-1|-|once
CASSFTQGQQYF
TGCGCCAGCAGCTTCACGCAGGGGCAGCAGTACTTC
>TRBJ2-3|TRBV5-1|TRBD2|few
CASSLEGGTSGYTDTQYF
TGCGCCAGCAGCTTAGAAGGAGGGACTAGCGGGTACACAGATACGCAGTATTTT
>TRBJ2-3|TRBV6-6|-|-
CASRGATDTQYF
TGTGCCAGCAGGGGGGCCACAGATACGCAGTATTTT
>TRBJ1-1|TRBV19|TRBD1|-
CASSTRTGPNTEAFF
TGTGCCAGTAGTACTCGGACAGGGCCGAACACTGAAGCTTTCTTT
>TRBJ2-3|TRBV28|-|-
CASSPQRAPGNTQYF
TGTGCCAGCAGTCCTCAGCGAGCCCCCGGGAATACGCAGTATTTT
>TRBJ2-2|TRBV4-3|-|-
CASSQDRTGELFF
TGCGCCAGCAGCCAAGATCGGACCGGGGAGCTGTTTTTT
>TRBJ1-2|TRBV5-1|-|few
CASSPGQIKGGYTF
TGCGCCAGCAGCCCTGGACAGATAAAGGGTGGCTACACCTTC
>TRBJ2-5|TRBV9|-|-
CASSVFGASSETQYF
TGTGCCAGCAGCGTTTTTGGCGCTAGCTCAGAGACCCAGTACTTC